The present T cell receptor beta chain was sequenced within a study of blood T cell repertoires in COVID-19 (dated by TCRdb to 2018 to 2021). About the study as a whole: Samples covering the acute and convalescent phases of COVID-19 were provided by collaborators in the United States, Italy and Spain. Subjects who had been exposed to COVID-19, were actively infected with it, or had recovered from it provided the deeply sampled blood TCRbeta repertoires that made up the dataset. The prospective study material was composed of cDNA or gDNA derived from T cells, B-cell-depleted T cells, or PBMCs. Samples came from the ongoing ImmuneRACE study (first 160 participants) plus 1,254 subjects from 6 global collaborators. A freely available public database, intended as a resource for researchers studying the immune response to SARS-CoV-2, is where the repertoires were released. Where available, HLA class I and class II types were taken from metadata supplied by the sample provider and were not determined by assay-based typing. Nearly every sample came with metadata listing a de-identified subject ID, COVID-19 status, age in years and sex.

TCRbeta CDR3 regions were amplified from genomic DNA using the immunoSEQ Assay, a bias-controlled multiplex PCR. Processing in the source paper ran as follows. Within the assay, amplification of reference gene primers was used to estimate how many nucleated cells each sample contained. To quantify the absolute abundance of each unique TCRbeta CDR3 rearrangement, sequence reads were collapsed and filtered. For each sample, productive Simpson clonality was calculated as the square root of Simpson's diversity index over productive rearrangements. Imported from immuneACCESS, the table was reduced by TCRdb to in-frame sequences with V and J called. These copies leave out some clones; in studies compared against another copy, an unresolved V gene accounts for under half, and the cause of the remainder is not known. The DNA was the basis for D and trimming; V, J and clone size are from that table. The sample has 300,000 to 450,000 clones on record, around nine tenths of them singletons. Clones ranked in the top ten supply roughly 4% of the sample.

Overall study outcomes, separate from this receptor: How much clinical and demographic metadata was included differed by source and by participant, and the metadata was provided uncurated.

One collaborating source in Seattle enrolled patients while the patients were actively infected and followed the patients over time throughout the course of disease. Each collaborating institution followed its own protocols to collect whole blood in K2EDTA tubes. Collaborator samples were shipped for TCRbeta analysis as frozen whole blood, isolated PBMCs, or DNA extracted from either sample type. Reading the germline V gene gives CDR1 SGHRS and CDR2 YFSETQ. There are 18 amino acids in the CDR3, from cysteine to phenylalanine inclusive. The read is trimmed to its CDR3 DNA, 54 bases read in frame from base 1. V trim: 3 bases; J trim: 3 bases; unmatched bases: 10. As concerns this clone: No antigen is known for it. Per-base qualities were not stored, and no clone one base away is much larger.

Here the chain combines TRBV5-1 and TRBJ1-4, and TRBD1 aligns with 11 junction nucleotides. The clonotype comes from an older woman with COVID-19, enrolled during active disease. The sequenced material came from peripheral blood. The CDR3 in this case is CASSSAWTGGQPNEKLFF. The DNA sequence is given as TGCGCCAGCAGCTCCGCCTGGACAGGGGGCCAACCTAATGAAAAACTGTTTTTT.